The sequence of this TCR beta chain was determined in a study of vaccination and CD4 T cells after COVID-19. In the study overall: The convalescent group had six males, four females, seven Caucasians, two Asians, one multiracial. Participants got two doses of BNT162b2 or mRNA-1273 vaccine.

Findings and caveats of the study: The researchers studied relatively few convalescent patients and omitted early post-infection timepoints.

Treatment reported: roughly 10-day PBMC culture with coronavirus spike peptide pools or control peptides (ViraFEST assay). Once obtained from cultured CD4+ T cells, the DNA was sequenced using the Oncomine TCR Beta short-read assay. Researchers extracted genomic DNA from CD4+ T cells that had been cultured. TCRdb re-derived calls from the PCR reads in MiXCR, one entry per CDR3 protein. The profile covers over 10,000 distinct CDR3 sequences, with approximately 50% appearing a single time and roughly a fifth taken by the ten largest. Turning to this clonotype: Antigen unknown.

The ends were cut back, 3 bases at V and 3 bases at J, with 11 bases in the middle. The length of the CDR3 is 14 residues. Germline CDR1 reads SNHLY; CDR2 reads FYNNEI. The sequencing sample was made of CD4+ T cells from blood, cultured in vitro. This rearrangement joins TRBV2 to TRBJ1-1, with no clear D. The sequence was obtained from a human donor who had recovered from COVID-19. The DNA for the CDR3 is TGTGCCAGCAGTGATCGGCGGTTTTACACTGAAGCTTTCTTT. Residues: CASSDRRFYTEAFF.